This T cell receptor (beta chain) was documented in a study of shared T cell receptors in the human thymus. The CDR3 consists of 12 residues. CDR1 and CDR2 (germline): SQVTM, ANQGSEA. Deletions cut 3 bases from V and 1 base from J, with 6 bases between. Sequencing used immunoSEQ multiplex PCR; TCRdb keeps in-frame clones, though not all of them. The profile shows 630,000 or so clones, around 87% of them singletons. These data are also associated with another study on human thymus T cells. From that second work: The thymus tissue came from resections taken during corrective heart surgery. It looked as if thymic and blood repertoires used V and J genes in a biased way. Related work showed strongly overlapping thymic repertoires across unrelated individuals.

The chain joins TRBV29-1 to TRBJ1-1; D unclear. The receptor comes from a boy in the first two years of life with a congenital heart defect. Sequencing input: thymocytes. The CDR3 loop reads CSVDRRNTEAFF. In DNA form, the CDR3 reads TGCAGCGTTGACCGGAGGAACACTGAAGCTTTCTTT.